The 17 T cell receptor beta chains presented below share a single source sample, sequenced in a study of blood T cell repertoires in COVID-19. Assay: immunoSEQ multiplex PCR; the TCRdb copy retains only in-frame clones and omits some. The sample shows 120,000 or so clones, roughly 79% of them seen only once. The sequencing sample was made of peripheral blood. Source of these receptors: a woman aged 80 or over with active or convalescent COVID-19.

The chain combines TRBV5-1 with TRBJ2-7; 9 bases agree with TRBD2. CDR1 and CDR2 from the germline V gene are SGHRS and YFSETQ. Losses at the gene ends were 0 bases for V and 0 bases for J; bases not matched to a gene: 4. This CDR3 is built from 16 residues. CDR3 residues: CASSLGTSAISYEQYF. For the CDR3, the DNA is TGCGCCAGCAGCTTGGGGACTAGCGCCATCTCCTACGAGCAGTACTTC.

This clone was picked up a small number of times. This chain links TRBV3-1 (or the pseudogene TRBV3-2) with TRBJ2-1; 9 bases map to TRBD2. This CDR3 contains 17 residues. Germline loops: CDR1 LGHDT, CDR2 YNNKEL (reference sequence). J was trimmed by 8 bases and V by 0 bases; bases with no gene match: 11. CDR3 in DNA: TGTGCCAGCAGCCAAGATCCGGGGGGCGGGAGGGCCTATGAGCAGTTCTTC. Its translation: CASSQDPGGGRAYEQFF.

This chain links TRBV4-2 with TRBJ2-5; 10 bases are shared with TRBD1. Germline CDR1 LGHNA, CDR2 YNFKEQ. V lost 4 bases to trimming and J lost 1 base; unmatched junction nucleotides: 6. The CDR3 sequence is 16 residues long. Here the CDR3 DNA reads TGTGCCAGCAGCCGGGGGGACAGGGGCGGCCAAGAGACCCAGTACTTC. It translates to CASSRGDRGGQETQYF.

This chain links TRBV5-4 with TRBJ2-1, with TRBD2 matching over 7 bases. Germline V gene data show CDR1 as SGHNT and CDR2 as YYREEE (reference sequence). The CDR3 has 16 residues. The V gene end was trimmed by 5 bases and the J gene end by 8 bases; junction bases not matched to a gene: 16. CDR3 protein: CASSPSKSGIGDEQFF. As DNA, the CDR3 is TGTGCCAGCAGTCCCTCCAAGAGCGGGATCGGCGATGAGCAGTTCTTC.

The V and J genes are TRBV12-5 and TRBJ2-2; D is unresolved. The CDR3 spans 14 residues. From germline, CDR1 is LGHNT and CDR2 FRNRAP. V gave up 0 bases and J gave up 4 bases, with 6 bases separating them. CDR3 residues: CASGLVMSTGELFF. In DNA, the CDR3 is TGTGCTAGTGGTTTGGTGATGAGCACCGGGGAGCTGTTTTTT.

This clone was observed a few times. The chain carries TRBV6-5 and TRBJ1-2, with TRBD1 matching over 9 bases. There are 14 residues in the CDR3. The trim removed 8 bases at V and 7 bases at J, leaving 11 bases unmatched. CDR1 and CDR2 (germline): MNHEY, SVGAGI. CDR3 loop: CASGWTGVFGGYTF. CDR3 in DNA: TGTGCCAGCGGCTGGACAGGGGTTTTTGGTGGCTACACCTTC.

The gene calls are TRBV5-1 and TRBJ2-7, with D maybe TRBD1 (5 bases). CDR1 and CDR2 (germline): SGHRS, YFSETQ. The CDR3 is made up of 14 amino acids. Trimming took off 0 bases at V and 1 base at J, with 8 bases between the two ends. CDR3: CASSLATESYEQYF. The CDR3 DNA is TGCGCCAGCAGCTTGGCGACAGAGTCCTACGAGCAGTACTTC.

The J gene is TRBJ2-1, the V gene TRBV7-8, with D unclear. Germline CDR1 is SGHVS and CDR2 is FQNEAQ. The CDR3 spans 13 residues. Between the trimmed V and J ends, which lost 5 bases and 0 bases, there was a span of 5 bases. In DNA, the CDR3 is TGTGCCAGCAGCCCCAGCTCCTACAATGAGCAGTTCTTC. This gives the protein CASSPSSYNEQFF.

The CDR3 DNA follows: TGTGCCAGCAGCAAGACTAGCAACGCCTACAATGAGCAGTTCTTC. Translated: CASSKTSNAYNEQFF. V is TRBV7-9 and J is TRBJ2-1; TRBD2 agrees at 7 bases. Germline V gives CDR1 SEHNR, CDR2 FQNEAQ (reference sequence). This CDR3 comprises 15 residues. The J segment lost 2 bases and the V segment lost 5 bases, leaving 6 bases of the junction unmatched.

The chain links TRBV27 to TRBJ2-1, with D possibly being TRBD1 (6 bases). CDR1 MNHEY and CDR2 SMNVEV come from the germline V gene (reference sequence). Trimming stripped 11 bases from V and 10 bases from J, with 21 bases between. The CDR3 runs to 13 residues. The CDR3 is CAGPTPGTTEQFF. DNA for the CDR3: TGTGCCGGCCCTACCCCTGGGACAACGGAGCAGTTCTTC.

This rearrangement joins TRBV5-1 to TRBJ1-6; the D gene is possibly TRBD1 (6 bases). CDR3 length: 16 residues. Germline values: CDR1 SGHRS, CDR2 YFSETQ. V lost 4 bases and J lost 0, with 11 bases in between. The DNA of the CDR3 is TGCGCCAGCAGCCGAAAGGGGGACTCCTATAATTCACCCCTCCACTTT. Translated, it gives CASSRKGDSYNSPLHF.

The rearrangement joins TRBV5-1 to TRBJ2-1, with D possibly TRBD1 on 6 matching bases. This CDR3 region has 16 residues. V was trimmed by 0 bases and J by 6 bases, leaving 16 bases between them. Germline-derived CDR1 and CDR2 are SGHRS and YFSETQ. The CDR3 here is CASSLEGMGAVNEQFF. The CDR3 coding sequence is TGCGCCAGCAGCTTGGAAGGTATGGGGGCCGTCAATGAGCAGTTCTTC.

The chain has TRBV23-1 and TRBJ2-3; 7 positions match TRBD2. TRBV23-1 is classed as an ORF, of uncertain function. J lost 5 bases, V lost 3 bases, and 8 bases had no gene match. The CDR3 is made up of 15 amino acids. The DNA of the CDR3 is TGCGCCAGCAGTCACGCGGGAGACCCCCTAGATACGCAGTATTTT. It codes for CASSHAGDPLDTQYF.

The chain couples TRBV28 to TRBJ2-4; TRBD2 matches 11 bases. The CDR3 has 17 residues. The germline V gene has CDR1 MDHEN and CDR2 SYDVKM. J gave up 3 bases and V 7 bases, and 11 bases lay outside the gene matches. The CDR3 protein is CASKKPGLAEFKNIQYF. CDR3 nucleotides: TGTGCCAGCAAGAAACCGGGACTAGCGGAATTCAAAAACATTCAGTACTTC.

This chain joins TRBV5-4 and TRBJ2-5, with D maybe TRBD2 (6 bases). This CDR3 comprises 16 residues. The V and J ends lost 4 bases and 5 bases respectively, with 21 bases between them. Germline CDR1 and CDR2: SGHNT and YYREEE (reference sequence). CDR3 residues: CASSDPWLVREETQYF. The CDR3 DNA reads TGTGCCAGCAGCGACCCTTGGTTGGTTCGGGAGGAGACCCAGTACTTC. Full variable domain (rest looked up from reference TRBV5-4 and TRBJ2-5): ETGVTQSPTHLIKTRGQQVTLRCSSQSGHNTVSWYQQALGQGPQFIFQYYREEENGRGNFPPRFSGLQFPNYSSELNVNALELDDSALYLCASSDPWLVREETQYFGPGTRLLVL.

The chain is built from TRBV6-1 and TRBJ2-3; 8 bases fit TRBD1. Germline CDR1 MNHNS, CDR2 SASEGT. The CDR3 extends over 15 amino acids. Losses at the gene ends were 3 bases for V and 4 bases for J; bases not matched to a gene: 6. The CDR3 reads CASSDDRGQSDTQYF. CDR3 nucleotides: TGTGCCAGCAGTGATGACAGGGGACAGTCAGATACGCAGTATTTT.

V is TRBV5-6 and J is TRBJ1-6, with 9 bases matching TRBD1. V was pared by 6 bases and J by 14 bases, with 12 bases of the junction left unmatched. The CDR3 has 14 amino acids. Germline lookup yields CDR1 SGHDT and CDR2 YYEEEE. The CDR3 DNA reads as TGTGCCAGCAACCGGGACAGGGCTCTTTCCGCCCTCCACTTT. Residues: CASNRDRALSALHF. Looking up the rest from reference TRBV5-6 and TRBJ1-6 gives the full variable domain: DAGVTQSPTHLIKTRGQQVTLRCSPKSGHDTVSWYQQALGQGPQFIFQYYEEEERQRGNFPDRFSGHQFPNYSSELNVNALLLGDSALYLCASNRDRALSALHFGNGTRLTVT.